This is a list of T cell receptor beta chains from one sample in a study of T cell changes during pregnancy in multiple sclerosis. Measured with immunoSEQ multiplex PCR; TCRdb has only the in-frame clones, and not every one. Of 35,000 to 50,000 clones listed, approximately 91% were seen once; the top ten hold over 1.1%. Sequences were obtained from PBMCs (not recorded whether the cells were cultured). The source is a female donor with multiple sclerosis, enrolled in a pregnancy study. Each CDR3 is given with its conserved first and last residue. Each record gives: J gene, D gene, V gene, clone size, CDR3 DNA, CDR3 protein. D genes are given only for firm matches. Rows may omit the clone size; those that give it use once, few, many or a size class.

>TRBJ2-3|TRBD2|TRBV7-9|NA
TGTGCCAGCAGCTTACTAGCGGGAGGGAGCACAGATACGCAGTATTTT
CASSLLAGGSTDTQYF
>TRBJ2-1|NA|TRBV5-1|NA
TGCGCCAGCATCGGGCTAGCTGGAGATGAGCAGTTCTTC
CASIGLAGDEQFF
>TRBJ2-5|NA|TRBV25-1|once
TGTGCCAGCAGTGAAGAAGTCAGTATACAAGAGACCCAGTACTTC
CASSEEVSIQETQYF
>TRBJ2-1|TRBD2|TRBV7-6|NA
TGTGCCAGCAGCTTTGGACTAGCGGACTACAATGAGCAGTTCTTC
CASSFGLADYNEQFF
>TRBJ1-1|NA|TRBV5-4|NA
TGTGCCAGCAGCGCGGGACTGAACACTGAAGCTTTCTTT
CASSAGLNTEAFF
>TRBJ2-1|NA|TRBV4-1|NA
TGCGCCAGCAGCCTGAGAGTCGGTGAGCAGTTCTTC
CASSLRVGEQFF
>TRBJ2-1|TRBD2|TRBV9|NA
TGTGCCAGCAGCGTACAAAACGGGGCGAGGACTAGGGACAATGAGCAGTTCTTC
CASSVQNGARTRDNEQFF
>TRBJ1-2|NA|TRBV7-2|NA
TGTGCCAGCAGCTTTTCTGGGGGGGGCGCGGCCTATGGCTACACCTTC
CASSFSGGGAAYGYTF
>TRBJ2-7|NA|TRBV6-1|NA
TGTGCCAGCAGCGGCTACGAGCAGTACTTC
CASSGYEQYF
>TRBJ1-3|NA|TRBV4-2|NA
TGTGCCAGCAGCCCAGGGGCTGGAAACACCATATATTTT
CASSPGAGNTIYF
>TRBJ1-1|NA|TRBV5-1|NA
TGCGCCAGCAGCTTGGTGGGGGCTTCTACTGAAGCTTTCTTT
CASSLVGASTEAFF
>TRBJ2-7|NA|TRBV27|NA
TGTGCCAGCAGTAGTCTGGTCCATGGAGAGAGGGCCCGCTACGAGCAGTACTTC
CASSSLVHGERARYEQYF
>TRBJ2-2|NA|TRBV7-2|once
TGTGCCAGCAGCTTGGGTCGGGGACCCCTCACCGGGGAGCTGTTTTTT
CASSLGRGPLTGELFF
>TRBJ1-2|NA|TRBV9|NA
TGTGCCAGCAGCGTAGGCCCGGGCGGCGATCTCTATGGCTACACCTTC
CASSVGPGGDLYGYTF